The clone carrying this TCR beta chain was seen only a few times. What it recognizes is unknown. From RNA transcripts, TCR beta CDR3 regions were amplified. TCR CDR3 regions were first amplified by RT-PCR with HTBI primers. Each CDR3 protein gets one entry after TCRdb re-called the multiplex PCR reads with MiXCR. The sample contains 450,000 to 650,000 distinct CDR3 sequences, over 15% of which appear only once. This specimen belongs to a study of T cells in Graves' hyperthyroidism and ophthalmopathy. Overall study results and limits: Ophthalmopathy onset followed model prediction by a median approximately 5.9 months.

The germline CDR1 and CDR2 sequences are SGDLS and YYNGEE. This CDR3 comprises 15 residues. Trimming shortened V by 0 bases and J by 7 bases, and 13 bases separated the two germline ends. The TCR comes from a woman under 30 with Graves' ophthalmopathy. Sequencing was carried out using blood. The gene calls are TRBV9 and TRBJ1-4, with D hard to call. This CDR3 is CASSVGLGGGEKLFF. As DNA, the CDR3 is TGTGCCAGCAGCGTAGGGTTAGGCGGTGGTGAAAAACTGTTTTTT.